Below, 16 T cell receptor beta chains from the same sample are listed, as sequenced in a study of STAT5B mutations in CD4+ large granular lymphocyte leukemia. The table came from immunoSEQ multiplex PCR; TCRdb's copy has only in-frame clones and leaves some out. The table lists approximately 23,000 clones, around 78% of them singletons. Sequenced input: CD4+ T cells from blood buffy coats. These receptors came from a human donor in good health.

CDR3 DNA: TGTGCCGGTCAATCGCGCACTAACTATGGCTACACCTTC. Its translation is CAGQSRTNYGYTF. The chain is built from TRBV28 and TRBJ1-2, with D unclear. Per the germline V gene, CDR1 is MDHEN and CDR2 is SYDVKM. V dropped 11 bases and J dropped 0 bases, with 13 bases sitting between them. This CDR3 contains 13 residues.

V gene TRBV18 combines with J gene TRBJ2-5; no clear D. CDR3 length equals 13 residues. Deletions cut 5 bases from V and 5 bases from J, with 12 bases between. The germline V gene encodes CDR1 KGHSH and CDR2 LQKENI. CDR3 in DNA: TGTGCCAGCTCAGAACACCGCCGGGAGACCCAGTACTTC. It encodes CASSEHRRETQYF.

This chain uses TRBV5-4 with TRBJ2-7; tentatively, D is TRBD1 (6 bases). Trimming took off 5 bases at V and 3 bases at J, with 12 bases between the two ends. The CDR3 is 13 residues long. Germline lookup yields CDR1 SGHNT and CDR2 YYREEE (reference sequence). The CDR3 sequence: CASSYKQGYEQYF. The DNA of the CDR3 is TGTGCCAGCAGTTATAAACAGGGCTACGAGCAGTACTTC. The complete variable domain, with remaining parts taken from reference TRBV5-4 and TRBJ2-7, reads ETGVTQSPTHLIKTRGQQVTLRCSSQSGHNTVSWYQQALGQGPQFIFQYYREEENGRGNFPPRFSGLQFPNYSSELNVNALELDDSALYLCASSYKQGYEQYFGPGTRLTVT.

The J gene is TRBJ2-1, the V gene TRBV9; TRBD2 is a possible D gene (6 bases). This CDR3 spans 14 amino acids. The V and J ends lost 1 base and 15 bases respectively, with 20 bases between them. Germline loops: CDR1 SGDLS, CDR2 YYNGEE. CDR3 in amino acids: CASSVIDSGPFMFF. The CDR3 region has the DNA TGTGCCAGCAGCGTAATAGATAGCGGCCCATTTATGTTCTTC.

This chain uses TRBV9 with TRBJ2-5; 7 bases agree with TRBD2. The CDR3 sequence is 15 residues long. CDR1 is SGDLS and CDR2 is YYNGEE in the germline V gene. The V segment lost 3 bases and the J segment 0 bases; nucleotides outside the gene matches: 5. The CDR3 reads CASSAAGFYQETQYF. DNA for the CDR3: TGTGCCAGCAGCGCAGCGGGGTTTTACCAAGAGACCCAGTACTTC.

DNA for the CDR3: TGTGCCAGCTCACAACTAGCGGGACCCTACAATGAGCAGTTCTTC. Encoded protein: CASSQLAGPYNEQFF. The chain has TRBV18 and TRBJ2-1; 10 nucleotides align to TRBD2. Germline CDR1 and CDR2: KGHSH and LQKENI. CDR3 length: 15 residues. Unmatched junction bases numbered 2, after V lost 4 bases and J lost 2 bases.

The genes are TRBV28 and TRBJ2-5; TRBD2 agrees at 13 bases. J gave up 5 bases and V 5 bases, and 14 bases lay outside the gene matches. The CDR3 is made up of 18 amino acids. Germline assignment: CDR1 MDHEN and CDR2 SYDVKM. In DNA, the CDR3 is TGTGCCAGCAGTCTTGCAGGGACTAGCGGGGATTGGGGGGAGACCCAGTACTTC. Translation: CASSLAGTSGDWGETQYF.

As DNA, the CDR3 is TGCGCCAGCAGCCAAGATTTTAGCGGGGGCCTTAGCACAGATACGCAGTATTTT. Translating it yields CASSQDFSGGLSTDTQYF. V is TRBV4-3 and J is TRBJ2-3; 9 bases line up with TRBD2. This CDR3 has 18 residues. From germline, CDR1 is LGHNA and CDR2 YSLEER. V trimming: 0 bases; J trimming: 0 bases; junction bases outside the gene matches: 7.

The chain has TRBV7-2 and TRBJ2-5; 9 positions match TRBD2. Germline V gene sequence: CDR1 SGHTA, CDR2 FQGNSA. V was clipped by 1 base and J by 4 bases; unmatched bases: 10. The CDR3 length is 17 residues. Here the CDR3 reads CASSLDGLAGKRETQYF. CDR3 nucleotides: TGTGCCAGCAGCTTAGATGGGCTAGCGGGAAAAAGAGAGACCCAGTACTTC.

This clone has just one count. The DNA for the CDR3 is TGTGCCAGCAGTTACGGGGTGGGAGGGCCGGTCGAGCAGTACTTC. It translates to CASSYGVGGPVEQYF. The chain has TRBV6-5 and TRBJ2-7; 7 bases are a match to TRBD2. The CDR3 is made up of 15 amino acids. Looked up from germline, CDR1 is MNHEY and CDR2 is SVGAGI. The V gene end was trimmed by 2 bases and the J gene end by 6 bases; junction bases not matched to a gene: 10.

This clone was seen a few times. The CDR3 protein is CAIGQRNSYEQYF. For the CDR3, the DNA is TGTGCCATAGGCCAGCGGAACTCCTACGAGCAGTACTTC. The chain recombines TRBV10-3 with TRBJ2-7; the D gene is possibly TRBD2 (5 bases). Trimming pared 9 bases from V and 0 bases from J, leaving 12 bases between. The CDR3 runs 13 residues. Germline V CDR1 and CDR2: ENHRY, SYGVKD.

The rearrangement joins TRBV15 to TRBJ2-1; 8 bases are a match to TRBD1. The CDR3 is 16 residues long. V was pared by 0 bases and J by 6 bases, with 7 bases of the junction left unmatched. In germline, CDR1 is LNHNV, CDR2 YYDKDF (reference sequence). As DNA, the CDR3 is TGTGCCACCAGCAGAGACCGGGACAGGACCCTCAATGAGCAGTTCTTC. Translated, it gives CATSRDRDRTLNEQFF.

The rearrangement links TRBV7-2 to TRBJ1-1, with D perhaps TRBD1 (5 bases). This CDR3 has 15 amino acids. Trimming shortened V by 5 bases and J by 5 bases, and 18 bases separated the two germline ends. Germline values: CDR1 SGHTA, CDR2 FQGNSA. The CDR3 protein is CASSTPRTGGTEAFF. The CDR3 coding sequence is TGTGCCAGCAGCACACCTCGGACGGGGGGTACTGAAGCTTTCTTT.

V and J are TRBV4-1 and TRBJ1-5; tentative D call: TRBD1 (5 bases). Germline V CDR1 and CDR2: MGHRA, YSYEKL. V lost 4 bases, J lost 10 bases, and 14 bases lay in between. CDR3 length: 13 amino acids. The CDR3 here is CASSPTGRPPQHF. In DNA form, the CDR3 reads TGCGCCAGCAGCCCGACGGGACGGCCACCCCAGCATTTT.

The rearrangement links TRBV7-3 to TRBJ2-3; D may be TRBD2 (5 bases). The CDR3 has 15 amino acids. Germline V gene data show CDR1 as SGHTA and CDR2 as FQGTGA. V was shortened by 0 bases and J by 2 bases, with 9 bases between the two germline ends. CDR3 loop: CASSLTSGYTDTQYF. CDR3 sequence (DNA): TGTGCCAGCAGCTTAACCAGCGGATACACAGATACGCAGTATTTT.

The V and J genes are TRBV10-3 and TRBJ1-1; D perhaps matches TRBD1 (5 bases). Trimming took 0 bases from V and 5 from J, leaving 16 bases between them. Germline V lookup: CDR1 ENHRY, CDR2 SYGVKD. The CDR3 runs to 16 residues. The CDR3 sequence is CAISESRDGGRTEAFF. CDR3 coding DNA: TGTGCCATCAGTGAGTCGCGGGATGGGGGTAGAACTGAAGCTTTCTTT.